This T cell receptor (beta chain) was recovered during a study of spatial heterogeneity in lung cancer. Note on this clonotype: Its antigen remains unidentified. A read error is possible here, since a much larger clone lies one base away. Likely a read error: the CDR3 ends without its conserved phenylalanine or tryptophan.

MiXCR, applied by TCRdb to the 5' RACE reads, yields one record per CDR3 protein. The table has roughly 26,000 distinct CDR3 sequences, roughly 5.5% seen once; the top ten hold 20% to 25%. Trimming shortened V by 5 bases and J by 11 bases, and 18 bases separated the two germline ends. In germline, CDR1 is SEHNR, CDR2 FQNEAQ (reference sequence). The CDR3 sequence is 13 residues long. The sample's time point: blood at routine non-recurrence follow-up after resection. TCRs were sequenced from unsorted whole RNA of tumor, nontumor lung or PBMC. Findings and caveats of the study: Blood contained ubiquitous expanded tumor TCRs more at resection than at follow-up.

The receptor's source is a male donor with early-stage non-small cell lung cancer. The genes are TRBV7-9 and TRBJ1-1, with D maybe TRBD1 (5 bases). The sample here was PBMCs, taken at follow-up. This chain's CDR3 is CASSIGRGLGAFS. The CDR3 coding sequence is TGTGCCAGCAGCATAGGGAGGGGCCTGGGGGCTTTCTCT.